A selection of T cell receptor beta chains follows, all from one sample in a study of shared clonotypes between healthy human individuals. Only in-frame clones appear in the TCRdb table, and some are missing; sequencing was by immunoSEQ multiplex PCR. In the table there are 950,000 to 1,300,000 clones, about 74% of which are singletons. Source material: memory CD4+ T cells sorted from blood. The receptors originated from a man between 18 and 35 years old in good health. Each CDR3 is given with its conserved first and last residue. A D gene is named only where the DNA matches it firmly. Clone size appears in some rows only: once, few, many, or a class for an expanded clone.

clone_size d_call j_call v_call cdr3_aa cdr3_nt
- - TRBJ2-7 TRBV4-2 CASSPYTGTTNEQYF TGTGCCAGCAGCCCTTATACCGGGACAACGAACGAGCAGTACTTC
- - TRBJ2-7 TRBV21-1 CASSSVFYEQYF TGTGCCAGCAGTTCAGTCTTCTACGAGCAGTACTTC
few - TRBJ1-5 TRBV9 CASSPNPLGQPQHF TGTGCCAGCAGCCCGAACCCCCTAGGTCAGCCCCAGCATTTT
- TRBD1 TRBJ1-2 TRBV5-6 CASSHQGGVGYTF TGTGCCAGCAGCCATCAGGGGGGAGTTGGCTACACCTTC
- - TRBJ2-7 TRBV5-4 CASSPSSRETYEQYF TGTGCCAGCAGCCCCTCCTCCAGGGAGACGTACGAGCAGTACTTC
once - TRBJ1-1 TRBV16 CASSQSRGGEKAFF TGTGCCAGCAGCCAATCTCGCGGCGGGGAGAAAGCTTTCTTT
- TRBD1 TRBJ2-1 TRBV14 CASARDRAVNEQFF TGTGCCAGCGCACGGGACAGGGCAGTCAATGAGCAGTTCTTC
few TRBD2 TRBJ2-3 TRBV19 CASSIGGSRPDTQYF TGTGCCAGTAGTATCGGCGGGAGCCGGCCAGATACGCAGTATTTT
many - TRBJ2-7 TRBV5-4 CASSPGTPSSYEQYF TGTGCCAGCAGCCCCGGGACTCCGAGCTCCTACGAGCAGTACTTC
- TRBD1 TRBJ1-6 TRBV2 CASSGDRGRSPLHF TGTGCCAGCAGTGGGGACAGGGGACGTTCACCCCTCCACTTT
- - TRBJ1-4 TRBV2 CASNTGGEKLFF TGTGCCAGCAACACAGGAGGTGAAAAACTGTTTTTT
- - TRBJ2-4 TRBV28 CASSQTGLAKNIQYF TGTGCCAGCAGTCAAACAGGGTTAGCCAAAAACATTCAGTACTTC
- - TRBJ2-5 TRBV5-6 CASSLRETQYF TGTGCCAGCAGCTTGAGGGAGACCCAGTACTTC
few - TRBJ2-7 TRBV11-2 CASSLGRHLREQYF TGTGCCAGCAGCTTAGGTCGGCATCTCCGCGAGCAGTACTTC
- TRBD1 TRBJ2-7 TRBV7-9 CASRDRGPSYEQYF TGTGCCAGCAGGGACAGGGGGCCCTCCTACGAGCAGTACTTC
- - TRBJ2-1 TRBV19 CASSTPSTNEQFF TGTGCCAGTAGTACTCCCAGCACCAATGAGCAGTTCTTC
- - TRBJ1-5 TRBV30 CAWSKGHTGLPQHF TGTGCCTGGAGTAAGGGTCATACCGGCTTGCCCCAGCATTTT
- TRBD1 TRBJ1-1 TRBV10-3 CAIRGDRARTEAFF TGTGCCATCAGGGGGGACAGGGCTCGTACTGAAGCTTTCTTT
- TRBD1 TRBJ2-7 TRBV2 CASGRDRAYEQYF TGTGCCAGCGGCCGGGACAGGGCCTACGAGCAGTACTTC
many TRBD1 TRBJ1-4 TRBV6-1 CASRTRQGTSELFF TGTGCCAGCAGGACTCGACAGGGGACTAGCGAACTGTTTTTT
- - TRBJ1-1 TRBV2 CASSEAGLRGAEAFF TGTGCCAGCAGTGAAGCGGGGCTACGAGGCGCTGAAGCTTTCTTT
few - TRBJ1-1 TRBV30 CAWGQSDTEAFF TGTGCCTGGGGACAGTCGGACACTGAAGCTTTCTTT
few - TRBJ2-3 TRBV6-5 CASARDSQEYF TGTGCCAGCGCTAGAGACAGTCAAGAGTATTTT
- - TRBJ1-1 TRBV10-2 CASSGRGTGTEAFF TGCGCCAGCAGTGGCCGCGGGACGGGAACTGAAGCTTTCTTT
- - TRBJ2-7 TRBV5-5 CASSLSLDQQYF TGTGCCAGCAGCTTGAGTTTGGATCAGCAGTACTTC
once - TRBJ2-5 TRBV2 CASTFGTSRGETQYF TGTGCCAGCACCTTCGGGACCTCCCGGGGAGAGACCCAGTACTTC
once TRBD2 TRBJ2-3 TRBV5-1 CASSLAVGGPIDTQYF TGCGCCAGCAGCTTGGCCGTGGGAGGGCCGATAGATACGCAGTATTTT
- - TRBJ2-3 TRBV19 CASQKSHIREDADTQYF TGTGCCAGCCAGAAATCGCACATCAGGGAAGACGCAGATACGCAGTATTTT
once - TRBJ2-7 TRBV14 CASSQDRVEQYF TGTGCCAGCAGCCAAGACCGAGTCGAGCAGTACTTC
few - TRBJ1-4 TRBV5-1 CASSLAGTTTNEKLFF TGCGCCAGCAGCTTAGCAGGGACCACAACTAATGAAAAACTGTTTTTT
- - TRBJ1-1 TRBV7-8 CASSLVTGGFEF TGTGCCAGCAGCTTAGTGACGGGTGGGTTTGAGTTT
- TRBD1 TRBJ2-2 TRBV5-1 CASSTSGTGVAGELFF TGCGCCAGCAGCACTTCCGGGACAGGGGTGGCCGGGGAGCTGTTTTTT
- TRBD2 TRBJ2-7 TRBV5-6 CASSPVVAGGYYEQYF TGTGCCAGCAGCCCCGTTGTAGCGGGAGGATATTACGAGCAGTACTTC
- - TRBJ1-6 TRBV19 CASSMRQTNSPLHF TGTGCCAGTAGTATGCGTCAAACGAATTCACCCCTCCACTTT
- - TRBJ1-3 TRBV2 CASSEISGNTIYF TGTGCCAGCAGTGAAATATCTGGAAACACCATATATTTT
- - TRBJ1-6 TRBV25-1 CASSEFEGHQYNSPLHF TGTGCCAGCAGTGAATTCGAAGGACACCAGTATAATTCACCCCTCCACTTT
- - TRBJ2-7 TRBV7-9 CASSPPGSSYEQYF TGTGCCAGCAGCCCCCCCGGGAGCTCCTACGAGCAGTACTTC
few - TRBJ1-1 TRBV30 CAWSVRSPLNTEAFF TGTGCCTGGAGTGTACGGAGTCCGCTGAACACTGAAGCTTTCTTT
- TRBD2 TRBJ2-3 TRBV7-9 CASSPYPGTSLGDTQYF TGTGCCAGCAGCCCCTATCCGGGGACTAGCTTGGGAGATACGCAGTATTTT
- - TRBJ2-7 TRBV6-1 CASNGPPGLYEQYF TGTGCCAGCAATGGACCGCCAGGCCTCTACGAGCAGTACTTC
- TRBD2 TRBJ2-3 TRBV2 CASRRGGEGTDTQYF TGTGCCAGCCGCCGGGGGGGAGAGGGGACAGATACGCAGTATTTT
- - TRBJ2-7 TRBV7-2 CASSLVGTASYEQYF TGTGCCAGCAGCTTAGTTGGGACGGCCTCCTACGAGCAGTACTTC
- - TRBJ2-7 TRBV5-1 CASSLEELRHEQYF TGCGCCAGCAGCTTAGAGGAACTTAGGCACGAGCAGTACTTC
- - TRBJ2-7 TRBV6-5 CASSYNRLGLYEQYF TGTGCCAGCAGTTATAACAGGCTAGGTCTCTACGAGCAGTACTTC
few TRBD1 TRBJ1-1 TRBV5-8 CASRRPSTGGLKAFF TGTGCCAGCAGGCGGCCATCTACAGGGGGATTGAAAGCTTTCTTT